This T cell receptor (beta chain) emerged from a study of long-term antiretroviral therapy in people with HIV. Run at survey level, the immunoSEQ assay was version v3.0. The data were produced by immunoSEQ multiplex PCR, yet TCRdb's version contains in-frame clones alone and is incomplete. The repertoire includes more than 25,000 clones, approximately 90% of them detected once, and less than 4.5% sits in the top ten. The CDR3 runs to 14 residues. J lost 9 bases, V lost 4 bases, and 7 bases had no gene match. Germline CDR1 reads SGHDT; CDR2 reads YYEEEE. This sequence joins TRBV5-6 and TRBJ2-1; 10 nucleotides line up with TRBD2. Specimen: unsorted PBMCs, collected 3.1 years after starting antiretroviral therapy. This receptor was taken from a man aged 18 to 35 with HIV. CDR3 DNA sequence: TGTGCCAGCAGCCTAGCGGGAGCCTCGGTTGAGCAGTTCTTC. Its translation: CASSLAGASVEQFF.